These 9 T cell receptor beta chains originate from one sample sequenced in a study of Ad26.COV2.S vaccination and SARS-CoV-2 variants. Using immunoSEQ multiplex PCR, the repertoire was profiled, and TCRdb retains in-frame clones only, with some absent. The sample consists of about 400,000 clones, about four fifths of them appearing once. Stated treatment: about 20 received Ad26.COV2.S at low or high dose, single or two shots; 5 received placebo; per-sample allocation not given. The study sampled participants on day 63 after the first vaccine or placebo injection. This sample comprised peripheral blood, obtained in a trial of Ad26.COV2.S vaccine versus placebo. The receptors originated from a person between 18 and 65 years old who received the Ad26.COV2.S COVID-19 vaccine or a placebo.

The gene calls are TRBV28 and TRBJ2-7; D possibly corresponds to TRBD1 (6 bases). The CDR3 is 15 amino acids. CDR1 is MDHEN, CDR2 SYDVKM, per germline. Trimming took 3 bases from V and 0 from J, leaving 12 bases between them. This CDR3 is CASSLRGSSSYEQYF. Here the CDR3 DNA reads TGTGCCAGCAGTTTGAGGGGGAGTAGCTCCTACGAGCAGTACTTC.

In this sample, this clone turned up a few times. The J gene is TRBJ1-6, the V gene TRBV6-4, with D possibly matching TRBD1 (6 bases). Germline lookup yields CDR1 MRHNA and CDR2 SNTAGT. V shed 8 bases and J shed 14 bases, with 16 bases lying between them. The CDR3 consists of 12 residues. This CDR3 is CASGTGSATLHF. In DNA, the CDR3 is TGTGCCAGCGGAACAGGGTCGGCCACCCTCCACTTT.

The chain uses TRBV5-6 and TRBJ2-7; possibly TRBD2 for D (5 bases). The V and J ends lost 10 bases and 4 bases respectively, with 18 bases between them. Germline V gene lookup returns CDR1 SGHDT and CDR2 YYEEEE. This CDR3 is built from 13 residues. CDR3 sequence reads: CACKDADYYEQYF. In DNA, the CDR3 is TGTGCCTGCAAGGATGCCGACTATTACGAGCAGTACTTC.

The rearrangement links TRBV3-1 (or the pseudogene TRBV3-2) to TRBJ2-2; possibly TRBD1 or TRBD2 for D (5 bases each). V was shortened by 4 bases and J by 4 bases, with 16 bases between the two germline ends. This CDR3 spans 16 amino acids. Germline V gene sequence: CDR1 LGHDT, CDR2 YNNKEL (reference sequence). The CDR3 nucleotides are TGTGCCAGCAGCCGAGGGGTATCGAGGGGCACCGGGGAGCTGTTTTTT. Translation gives CASSRGVSRGTGELFF.

In DNA form, the CDR3 reads TGTGCCAGCTCTCCCGGGGGGGAAACTGAAGCTTTCTTT. Translation: CASSPGGETEAFF. The V call is TRBV18, the J call TRBJ1-1, with D perhaps TRBD1 (5 bases). Trimming cost V 6 bases and J 5 bases, with 13 bases left between them. This CDR3 region has 13 residues. Germline-derived CDR1 and CDR2 are KGHSH and LQKENI.

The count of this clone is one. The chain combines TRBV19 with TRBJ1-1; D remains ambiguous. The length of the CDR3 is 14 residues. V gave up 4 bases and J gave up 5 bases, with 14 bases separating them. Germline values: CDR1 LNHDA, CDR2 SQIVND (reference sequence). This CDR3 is CASSRGWGGTEAFF. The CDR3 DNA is TGTGCCAGTAGTAGGGGATGGGGTGGGACTGAAGCTTTCTTT. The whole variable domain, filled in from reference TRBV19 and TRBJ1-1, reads DGGITQSPKYLFRKEGQNVTLSCEQNLNHDAMYWYRQDPGQGLRLIYYSQIVNDFQKGDIAEGYSVSREKKESFPLTVTSAQKNPTAFYLCASSRGWGGTEAFFGQGTRLTVV.

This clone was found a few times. The CDR3 nucleotides are TGTGCCAGCAGCCACTCGGACAGGGGCCGCCGCTCTGGAAACACCATATATTTT. Its translation is CASSHSDRGRRSGNTIYF. The chain is built from TRBV5-4 and TRBJ1-3; TRBD1 aligns across 9 bases. The V gene end was trimmed by 4 bases and the J gene end by 0 bases; junction bases not matched to a gene: 11. Germline assignment: CDR1 SGHNT and CDR2 YYREEE (reference sequence). CDR3 length: 18 amino acids. Drawing the rest from reference TRBV5-4 and TRBJ1-3, the complete variable domain is ETGVTQSPTHLIKTRGQQVTLRCSSQSGHNTVSWYQQALGQGPQFIFQYYREEENGRGNFPPRFSGLQFPNYSSELNVNALELDDSALYLCASSHSDRGRRSGNTIYFGEGSWLTVV.

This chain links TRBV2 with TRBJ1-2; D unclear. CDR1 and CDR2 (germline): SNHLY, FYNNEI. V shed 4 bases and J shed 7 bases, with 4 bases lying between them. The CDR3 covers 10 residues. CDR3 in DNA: TGTGCCAGCAGTGGATTTGGCTACACCTTC. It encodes CASSGFGYTF. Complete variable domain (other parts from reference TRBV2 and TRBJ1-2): EPEVTQTPSHQVTQMGQEVILRCVPISNHLYFYWYRQILGQKVEFLVSFYNNEISEKSEIFDDQFSVERPDGSNFTLKIRSTKLEDSAMYFCASSGFGYTFGSGTRLTVV.

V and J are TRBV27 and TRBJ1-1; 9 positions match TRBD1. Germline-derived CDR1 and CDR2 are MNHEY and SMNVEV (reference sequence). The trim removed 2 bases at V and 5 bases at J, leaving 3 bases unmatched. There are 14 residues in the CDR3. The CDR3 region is CASSLGTGSTEAFF. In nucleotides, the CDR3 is TGTGCCAGCAGTTTAGGGACAGGGTCTACTGAAGCTTTCTTT.